One and the same sample provided the 17 T cell receptor beta chains below, sequenced in a study of pediatric ulcerative colitis. The rectum was sampled with one to two pinch biopsies at colonoscopy. Method: immunoSEQ multiplex PCR; TCRdb's copy keeps in-frame clones and lacks some. The sample carries under 20,000 clones, just under 75% recorded once. Input material: gut tissue. These receptors came from a boy aged 5-17 years with moderate ulcerative colitis.

This sequence joins TRBV6-5 and TRBJ1-4, with D possibly being TRBD1 (5 bases). The germline CDR1 and CDR2 sequences are MNHEY and SVGAGI. Trimming took off 1 base at V and 8 bases at J, with 11 bases between the two ends. CDR3 length equals 14 residues. CDR3 nucleotide sequence: TGTGCCAGCAGTTACTGGGAGAGGGGAGAAAAACTGTTTTTT. Translating gives CASSYWERGEKLFF.

This clone was counted a single time. The V and J genes are TRBV5-1 and TRBJ1-2, with 8 bases aligning to TRBD1. Germline CDR1 and CDR2: SGHRS and YFSETQ. The V and J ends lost 0 bases and 8 bases, in that order; junction bases with no gene match: 12. The CDR3 is made up of 16 amino acids. The CDR3: CASSLESDAGGQGYTF. In nucleotides, the CDR3 is TGCGCCAGCAGCTTGGAAAGCGACGCAGGGGGCCAAGGCTACACCTTC.

This rearrangement joins TRBV19 to TRBJ1-1, with 7 nucleotides matching TRBD1. The CDR3 is 15 residues long. Germline CDR1 reads LNHDA; CDR2 reads SQIVND (reference sequence). J lost 0 bases, V lost 11 bases, and 12 bases had no gene match. DNA of the CDR3: TGTGCCGCGCGACGGGCAGGGGGTATGAACACTGAAGCTTTCTTT. It specifies CAARRAGGMNTEAFF.

CDR3 in DNA: TGCGCCAGCAGCATACTTCGTGAAGGGACGGCCTATGGCTACACCTTC. Protein: CASSILREGTAYGYTF. The chain has TRBV5-1 and TRBJ1-2, with D perhaps TRBD1 (5 bases). CDR3 length: 16 amino acids. The germline CDR1 and CDR2 sequences are SGHRS and YFSETQ. Trimming removed 4 bases at V and 4 bases at J, with 20 bases between.

The chain combines TRBV7-7 with TRBJ2-5; 8 positions match TRBD2. With V trimmed by 5 bases and J by 2 bases, 7 bases remained unmatched. The CDR3 extends over 15 amino acids. Germline V CDR1 and CDR2: SSHAT, FNYEAQ (reference sequence). CDR3 sequence: CASSRQGTRQETQYF. In nucleotides, the CDR3 is TGTGCCAGCAGCCGACAAGGGACTAGACAAGAGACCCAGTACTTC.

This clone came up a few times. The CDR3: CASRRTGANGELFF. The CDR3 DNA sequence: TGTGCCAGCAGGCGTACAGGGGCAAACGGGGAGCTGTTTTTT. V usage is TRBV6-6 and J usage is TRBJ2-2, with 7 bases that match TRBD1. Germline CDR1 and CDR2: MNHNY and SVGAGI (reference sequence). The V gene end was trimmed by 6 bases and the J gene end by 7 bases; junction bases not matched to a gene: 8. The CDR3 has 14 residues.

This clone was detected only a few times. CDR3 nucleotides: TGTGCCAGCAGCTTCCTCGGACACACTGAAGCTTTCTTT. Amino acid sequence: CASSFLGHTEAFF. The V call is TRBV25-1, the J call TRBJ1-1, with no clear D. Germline CDR1 and CDR2: MGHDK and SYGVNS. The ends were cut back, 6 bases at V and 3 bases at J, with 11 bases in the middle. CDR3 length equals 13 residues.

V gene TRBV6-4 combines with J gene TRBJ1-2; D perhaps matches TRBD1 (6 bases). V was clipped by 5 bases and J by 2 bases, with 12 bases between them. Germline V gene lookup returns CDR1 MRHNA and CDR2 SNTAGT. CDR3 length: 14 amino acids. CDR3 nucleotide sequence: TGTGCCAGCAGTCCAACAGGGCACAACTATGGCTACACCTTC. The encoded protein is CASSPTGHNYGYTF.

This chain uses TRBV27 with TRBJ1-2; D remains unclear. The germline CDR1 and CDR2 sequences are MNHEY and SMNVEV (reference sequence). The CDR3 is 13 amino acids. V was shortened by 3 bases and J by 2 bases, with 7 bases between the two germline ends. CDR3 DNA: TGTGCCAGCAGTTTCGCGGAGAACTATGGCTACACCTTC. It translates to CASSFAENYGYTF.

The gene calls are TRBV5-4 and TRBJ1-6, with no clear D. The CDR3 extends over 13 amino acids. In germline, CDR1 is SGHNT, CDR2 YYREEE (reference sequence). The germline V and J ends were trimmed by 0 bases and 8 bases, with 6 bases remaining between them. The CDR3 loop is CASSLEVDSPLHF. Written as DNA, the CDR3 is TGTGCCAGCAGCTTGGAGGTTGATTCACCCCTCCACTTT.

This clone was seen a few times. The CDR3 DNA reads as TGTGCCAGCAGTGACAGGGACACCGGGGAGCTGTTTTTT. It codes for CASSDRDTGELFF. The gene calls are TRBV6-4 and TRBJ2-2; no definite D call. The CDR3 has 13 residues. Germline V lookup: CDR1 MRHNA, CDR2 SNTAGT. The V gene lost 2 bases and the J gene lost 3 bases, with 4 bases spanning the gap.

This clone came up a few times. J is TRBJ2-3 and V is TRBV10-1; no reliable D call. CDR3 size: 12 residues. Germline-derived CDR1 and CDR2 are WNHNN and SYGVQD (reference sequence). Trimming shortened V by 2 bases and J by 4 bases, and 4 bases separated the two germline ends. The CDR3 nucleotides read TGCGCCAGCAGTGAGGGAGCAGATACGCAGTATTTT. It translates to CASSEGADTQYF.

The chain recombines TRBV6-5 with TRBJ2-7; D uncertain. V dropped 3 bases and J dropped 6 bases, with 6 bases sitting between them. Germline V CDR1 and CDR2: MNHEY, SVGAGI. This CDR3 has 11 amino acids. This CDR3 reads CASSYRSEQYF. The CDR3 nucleotides read TGTGCCAGCAGTTATCGGTCCGAGCAGTACTTC.

The chain combines TRBV5-1 with TRBJ2-1; D not resolved. Trimming left V 1 base short and J 4 bases short, with 3 bases between. From germline, CDR1 is SGHRS and CDR2 YFSETQ. There are 12 residues in the CDR3. CDR3 loop: CASSLSYNEQFF. The DNA for the CDR3 is TGCGCCAGCAGCTTGTCTTACAATGAGCAGTTCTTC.

This clone was counted between two and nine times. The same CDR3 can be traced to other DNA sequences in this sample. The chain has TRBV1 and TRBJ2-1; whether TRBD2, the table's D call, matches the DNA was not checked. TRBV1 is a recognized pseudogene. The CDR3 is made up of 16 amino acids. CDR3 coding DNA: TGCACCAGCAGCCCAGGTGGGGGCGGGGGGGCGAGGAAGCAGTTCTTC. Translated: CTSSPGGGGGARKQFF.

The CDR3 protein is CASTAVLAPKADTQYF. As DNA, the CDR3 is TGTGCCAGCACTGCGGTACTAGCGCCCAAGGCAGATACGCAGTATTTT. The chain has TRBV16 and TRBJ2-3; 7 bases align to TRBD2. This CDR3 region has 16 residues. Trimming removed 7 bases from V and 4 bases from J; junction bases left unmatched: 14. CDR1 is KGHSY and CDR2 is FQNENV in the germline V gene.

The chain uses TRBV5-1 and TRBJ2-7; 8 bases are a match to TRBD1. The CDR3 consists of 14 residues. Germline V lookup: CDR1 SGHRS, CDR2 YFSETQ. V was clipped by 1 base and J by 3 bases; unmatched bases: 3. DNA for the CDR3: TGCGCCAGCAGCTTGTACAGGGGGAACTACGAGCAGTACTTC. Translating gives CASSLYRGNYEQYF.